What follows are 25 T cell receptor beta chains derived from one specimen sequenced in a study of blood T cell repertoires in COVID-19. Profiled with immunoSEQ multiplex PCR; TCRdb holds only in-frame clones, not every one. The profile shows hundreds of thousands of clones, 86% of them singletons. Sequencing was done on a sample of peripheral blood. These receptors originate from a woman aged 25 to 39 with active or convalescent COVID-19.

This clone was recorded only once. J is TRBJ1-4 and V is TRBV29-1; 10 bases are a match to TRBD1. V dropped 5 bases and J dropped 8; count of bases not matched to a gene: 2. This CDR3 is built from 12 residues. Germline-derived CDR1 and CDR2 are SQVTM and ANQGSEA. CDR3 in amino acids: CSVLDRGEKLFF. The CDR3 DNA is TGCAGCGTTCTGGACAGGGGGGAAAAACTGTTTTTT.

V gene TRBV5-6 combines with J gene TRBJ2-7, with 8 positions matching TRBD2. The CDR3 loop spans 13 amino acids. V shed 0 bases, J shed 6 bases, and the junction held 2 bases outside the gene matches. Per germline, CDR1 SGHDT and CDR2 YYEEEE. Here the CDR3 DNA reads TGTGCCAGCAGCTTGGAGGCGGGGGGCGAGCAGTACTTC. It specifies CASSLEAGGEQYF.

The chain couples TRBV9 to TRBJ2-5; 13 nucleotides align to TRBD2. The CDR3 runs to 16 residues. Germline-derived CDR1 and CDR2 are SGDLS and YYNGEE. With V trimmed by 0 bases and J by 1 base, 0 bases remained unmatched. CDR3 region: CASSVGLAGGQETQYF. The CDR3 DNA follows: TGTGCCAGCAGCGTAGGACTAGCGGGGGGCCAAGAGACCCAGTACTTC.

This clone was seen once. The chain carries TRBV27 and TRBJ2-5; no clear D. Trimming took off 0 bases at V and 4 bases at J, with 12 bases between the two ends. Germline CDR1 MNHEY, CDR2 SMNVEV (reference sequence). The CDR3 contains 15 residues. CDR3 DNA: TGTGCCAGCAGTTTATCAGGCAACCCGGGAGAGACCCAGTACTTC. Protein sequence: CASSLSGNPGETQYF.

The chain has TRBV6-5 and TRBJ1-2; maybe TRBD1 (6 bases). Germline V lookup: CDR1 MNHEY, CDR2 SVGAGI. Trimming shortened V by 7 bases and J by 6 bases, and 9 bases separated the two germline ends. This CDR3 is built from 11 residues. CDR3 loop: CASTQGNGYTF. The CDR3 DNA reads TGTGCCAGCACACAGGGAAATGGCTACACCTTC.

CDR3 coding DNA: TGCGCCAGCAGTGAGTCAGTGGGACTAGCGGGAGGGCGGACCAAAAACATTCAGTACTTC. It yields the protein CASSESVGLAGGRTKNIQYF. V and J are TRBV10-2 and TRBJ2-4, with TRBD2 matching 16 bases. The J segment lost 2 bases and the V segment lost 0 bases, leaving 7 bases of the junction unmatched. CDR1 and CDR2 (germline): WSHSY, SAAADI. This CDR3 contains 20 residues.

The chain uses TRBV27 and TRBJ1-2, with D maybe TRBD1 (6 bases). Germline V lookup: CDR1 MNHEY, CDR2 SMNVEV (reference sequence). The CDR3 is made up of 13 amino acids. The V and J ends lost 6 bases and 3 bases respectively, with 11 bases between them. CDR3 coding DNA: TGTGCCAGCAGACTACAGGGAGACTATGGCTACACCTTC. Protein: CASRLQGDYGYTF.

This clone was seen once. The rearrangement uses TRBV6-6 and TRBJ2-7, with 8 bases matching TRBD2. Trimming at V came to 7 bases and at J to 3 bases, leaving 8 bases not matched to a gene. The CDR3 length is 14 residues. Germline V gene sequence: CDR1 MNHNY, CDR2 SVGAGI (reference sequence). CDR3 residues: CASNPGGPGYEQYF. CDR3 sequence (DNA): TGTGCCAGCAATCCGGGGGGGCCAGGCTACGAGCAGTACTTC.

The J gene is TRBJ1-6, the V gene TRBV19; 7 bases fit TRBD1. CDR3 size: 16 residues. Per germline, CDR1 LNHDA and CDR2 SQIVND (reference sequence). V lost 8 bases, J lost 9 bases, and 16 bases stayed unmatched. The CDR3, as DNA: TGTGCCAGTTCGACAGGGTTGTCTTTCGAGAGTTCACCCCTCCACTTT. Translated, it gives CASSTGLSFESSPLHF.

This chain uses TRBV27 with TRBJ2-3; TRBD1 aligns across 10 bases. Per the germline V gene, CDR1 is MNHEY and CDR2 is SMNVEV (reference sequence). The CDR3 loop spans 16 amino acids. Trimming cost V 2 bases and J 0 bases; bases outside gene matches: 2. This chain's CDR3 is CASSLPGQGSTDTQYF. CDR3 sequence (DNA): TGTGCCAGCAGTTTACCGGGACAGGGGAGCACAGATACGCAGTATTTT.

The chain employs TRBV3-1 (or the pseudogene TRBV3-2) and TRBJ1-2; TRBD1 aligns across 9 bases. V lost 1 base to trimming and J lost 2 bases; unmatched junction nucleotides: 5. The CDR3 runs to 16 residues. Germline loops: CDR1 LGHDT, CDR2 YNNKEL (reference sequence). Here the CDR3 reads CASSQALTGGNYGYTF. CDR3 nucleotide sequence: TGTGCCAGCAGCCAAGCTTTAACAGGGGGCAACTATGGCTACACCTTC.

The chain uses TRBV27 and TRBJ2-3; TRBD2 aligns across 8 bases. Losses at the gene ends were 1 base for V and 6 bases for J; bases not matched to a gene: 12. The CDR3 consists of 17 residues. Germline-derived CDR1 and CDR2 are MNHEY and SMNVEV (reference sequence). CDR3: CASSLFMGGGNGDTQYF. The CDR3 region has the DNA TGTGCCAGCAGTTTATTTATGGGCGGGGGGAACGGGGATACGCAGTATTTT.

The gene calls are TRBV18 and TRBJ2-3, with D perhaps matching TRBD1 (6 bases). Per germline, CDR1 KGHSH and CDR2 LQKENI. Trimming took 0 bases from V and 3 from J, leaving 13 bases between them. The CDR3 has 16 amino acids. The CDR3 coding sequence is TGTGCCAGCTCACCACCCCAGGGGTCCGAAACAGATACGCAGTATTTT. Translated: CASSPPQGSETDTQYF.

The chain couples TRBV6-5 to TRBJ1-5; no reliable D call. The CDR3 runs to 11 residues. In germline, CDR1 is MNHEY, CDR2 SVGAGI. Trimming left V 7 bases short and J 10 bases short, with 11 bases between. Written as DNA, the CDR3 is TGTGCCAGCACCCAAGAGGGACCCCAGCATTTT. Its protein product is CASTQEGPQHF.

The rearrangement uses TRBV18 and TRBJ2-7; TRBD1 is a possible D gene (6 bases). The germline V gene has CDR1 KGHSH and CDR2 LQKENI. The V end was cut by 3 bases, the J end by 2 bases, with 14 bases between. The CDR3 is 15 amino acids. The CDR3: CASSPTTGLPYEQYF. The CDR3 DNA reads TGTGCCAGCTCACCCACAACAGGGTTACCCTACGAGCAGTACTTC.

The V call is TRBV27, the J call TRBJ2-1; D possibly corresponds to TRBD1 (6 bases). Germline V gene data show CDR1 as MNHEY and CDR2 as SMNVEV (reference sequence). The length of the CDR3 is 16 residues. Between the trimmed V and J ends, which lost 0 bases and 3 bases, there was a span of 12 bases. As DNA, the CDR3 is TGTGCCAGCAGTTTATCGGCAGGGGAGAACTACAATGAGCAGTTCTTC. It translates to CASSLSAGENYNEQFF.

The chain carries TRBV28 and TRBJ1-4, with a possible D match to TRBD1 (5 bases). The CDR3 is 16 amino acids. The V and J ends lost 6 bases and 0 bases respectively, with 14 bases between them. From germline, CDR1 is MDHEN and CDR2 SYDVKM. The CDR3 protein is CASRSGTRATNEKLFF. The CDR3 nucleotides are TGTGCCAGCAGATCCGGGACTCGAGCAACTAATGAAAAACTGTTTTTT.

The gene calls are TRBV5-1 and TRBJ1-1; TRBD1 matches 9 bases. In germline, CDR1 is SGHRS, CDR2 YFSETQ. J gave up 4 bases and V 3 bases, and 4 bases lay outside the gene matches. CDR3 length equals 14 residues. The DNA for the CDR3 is TGCGCCAGCAGCTCCGGGACAGGGTCCACTGAAGCTTTCTTT. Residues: CASSSGTGSTEAFF.

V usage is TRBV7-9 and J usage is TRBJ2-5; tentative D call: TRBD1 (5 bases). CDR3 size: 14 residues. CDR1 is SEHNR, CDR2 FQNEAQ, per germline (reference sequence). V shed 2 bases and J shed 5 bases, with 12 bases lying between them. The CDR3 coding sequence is TGTGCCAGCAGCTTATTCCAGGGTTCGGAGACCCAGTACTTC. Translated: CASSLFQGSETQYF. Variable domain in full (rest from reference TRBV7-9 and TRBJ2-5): DTGVSQNPRHKITKRGQNVTFRCDPISEHNRLYWYRQTLGQGPEFLTYFQNEAQLEKSRLLSDRFSAERPKGSFSTLEIQRTEQGDSAMYLCASSLFQGSETQYFGPGTRLLVL.

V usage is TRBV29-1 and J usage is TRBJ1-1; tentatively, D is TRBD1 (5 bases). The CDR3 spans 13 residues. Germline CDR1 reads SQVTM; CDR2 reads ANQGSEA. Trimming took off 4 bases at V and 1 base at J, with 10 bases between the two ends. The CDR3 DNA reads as TGCAGCGTTGGGAGGGGTGGGAACACTGAAGCTTTCTTT. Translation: CSVGRGGNTEAFF.

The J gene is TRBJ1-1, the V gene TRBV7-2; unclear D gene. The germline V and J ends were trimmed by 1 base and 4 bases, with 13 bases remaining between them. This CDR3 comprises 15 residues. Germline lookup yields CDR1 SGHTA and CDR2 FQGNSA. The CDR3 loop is CASSLEPGLSTEAFF. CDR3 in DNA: TGTGCCAGCAGCTTAGAGCCGGGGTTGAGCACTGAAGCTTTCTTT.

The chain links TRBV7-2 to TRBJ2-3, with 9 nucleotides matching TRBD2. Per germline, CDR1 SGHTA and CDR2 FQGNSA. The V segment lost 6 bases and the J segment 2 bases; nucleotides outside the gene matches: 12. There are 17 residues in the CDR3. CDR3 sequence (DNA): TGTGCCAGCAGGCGGGGAGCTAGCGGGACTTTCACAGATACGCAGTATTTT. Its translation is CASRRGASGTFTDTQYF.

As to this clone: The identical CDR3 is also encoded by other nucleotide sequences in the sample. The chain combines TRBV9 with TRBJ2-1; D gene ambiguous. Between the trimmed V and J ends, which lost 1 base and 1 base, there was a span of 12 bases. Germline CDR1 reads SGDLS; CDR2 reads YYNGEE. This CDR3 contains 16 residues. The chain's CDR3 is CASSVLPAGSYNEQFF. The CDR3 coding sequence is TGTGCCAGCAGCGTACTTCCAGCAGGATCCTACAATGAGCAGTTCTTC. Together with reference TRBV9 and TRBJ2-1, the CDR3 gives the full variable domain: DSGVTQTPKHLITATGQRVTLRCSPRSGDLSVYWYQQSLDQGLQFLIQYYNGEERAKGNILERFSAQQFPDLHSELNLSSLELGDSALYFCASSVLPAGSYNEQFFGPGTRLTVL.

CDR3 sequence: CASRKTSTDTQYF. CDR3 DNA: TGTGCCAGCAGAAAAACTAGCACAGATACGCAGTATTTT. The V call is TRBV27, the J call TRBJ2-3, with D unclear. Germline loops: CDR1 MNHEY, CDR2 SMNVEV (reference sequence). With 6 bases removed from V and 0 bases from J, the gap between germline ends came to 7 bases. The CDR3 is made up of 13 amino acids.

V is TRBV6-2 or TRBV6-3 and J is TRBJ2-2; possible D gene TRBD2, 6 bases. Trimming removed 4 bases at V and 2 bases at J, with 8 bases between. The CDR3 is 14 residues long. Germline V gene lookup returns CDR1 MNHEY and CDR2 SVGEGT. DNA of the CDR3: TGTGCCAGCAGTTCCGGGAGTAACACCGGGGAGCTGTTTTTT. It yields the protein CASSSGSNTGELFF.